This T cell receptor beta chain was sequenced during a study of cytomegalovirus exposure and HLA in healthy donors. Study results and caveats: About 87% or about 30% of the time was how often most TCR beta V segments were productive, according to an earlier analysis.

About this clone itself: Its specificity is unknown.

PCR used 60 Vbeta primers and 13 Jbeta primers. Assay used: immunoSEQ multiplex PCR; TCRdb lists only in-frame clones, some missing. Here the sample spans about 160,000 clones, around 82% being singletons. The material sequenced was PBMCs. This TCR derives from a man in his thirties or forties in good health and CMV-seronegative.

In DNA, the CDR3 is TGCGCCAGCAGCCCCGAGAACGCAGAGACCCAGTACTTC. This sequence encodes CASSPENAETQYF. This chain uses TRBV4-1 with TRBJ2-5; no firm D call. CDR1 and CDR2 (germline): MGHRA, YSYEKL. The germline V and J ends were trimmed by 4 bases and 4 bases, with 10 bases remaining between them. The CDR3 has 13 residues.